Presented here are 20 T cell receptor beta chains from one specimen sequenced in a study of T cells in tuberculosis. Generated by immunoSEQ multiplex PCR, the TCRdb table keeps only in-frame clones and is missing some. The table has over 30,000 clones, approximately 97% seen once. Sequenced input: PBMCs. These TCRs come from a donor aged 10-30 years with latent tuberculosis or without tuberculosis infection.

DNA for the CDR3: TGTGCCACCCGCACGGGACAGGGGCCGGGAGCTAACTATGGCTACACCTTC. Translating gives CATRTGQGPGANYGYTF. The V call is TRBV2, the J call TRBJ1-2; 10 bases agree with TRBD1. The CDR3 is 17 amino acids. The J segment lost 0 bases and the V segment lost 10 bases, leaving 14 bases of the junction unmatched. From germline, CDR1 is SNHLY and CDR2 FYNNEI.

J is TRBJ1-2 and V is TRBV19; D possibly corresponds to TRBD1 (5 bases). V shed 7 bases and J shed 12 bases, with 24 bases lying between them. CDR1 and CDR2 (germline): LNHDA, SQIVND (reference sequence). This CDR3 comprises 14 residues. As DNA, the CDR3 is TGTGCCAGTAAGGCGCAGGGCGAAGCTACCCAGCACACCTTC. This gives the protein CASKAQGEATQHTF.

The V and J genes are TRBV6-1 and TRBJ1-5; D gene ambiguous. V was pared by 3 bases and J by 10 bases, with 16 bases between. The CDR3 consists of 14 residues. Germline CDR1 reads MNHNS; CDR2 reads SASEGT. CDR3 sequence reads: CASSDASFYSPQHF. The CDR3 region has the DNA TGTGCCAGCAGTGACGCCTCTTTTTATAGCCCCCAGCATTTT.

The chain joins TRBV11-2 to TRBJ2-1; 9 bases map to TRBD2. This CDR3 is built from 15 residues. The V segment lost 5 bases and the J segment 4 bases; nucleotides outside the gene matches: 6. Looked up from germline, CDR1 is SGHAT and CDR2 is FQNNGV. Written as DNA, the CDR3 is TGTGCCAGCAGCAGTACTAGCGGGCAGTACAATGAGCAGTTCTTC. Translated: CASSSTSGQYNEQFF. Drawing the rest from reference TRBV11-2 and TRBJ2-1, the complete variable domain is EAGVAQSPRYKIIEKRQSVAFWCNPISGHATLYWYQQILGQGPKLLIQFQNNGVVDDSQLPKDRFSAERLKGVDSTLKIQPAKLEDSAVYLCASSSTSGQYNEQFFGPGTRLTVL.

CDR3 sequence: CASSNSTDRAYGYTF. CDR3 in DNA: TGTGCCAGCAGCAACTCGACCGACAGGGCTTATGGCTACACCTTC. The chain links TRBV21-1 to TRBJ1-2; TRBD1 is the table's D call, not checked against the DNA. TRBV21-1 is tagged as a pseudogene. The CDR3 covers 15 residues.

V usage is TRBV27 and J usage is TRBJ1-1, with D tentatively TRBD1 (6 bases). The CDR3 extends over 14 amino acids. Germline lookup yields CDR1 MNHEY and CDR2 SMNVEV (reference sequence). V dropped 6 bases and J dropped 8 bases, with 19 bases sitting between them. In nucleotides, the CDR3 is TGTGCCAGCAGGATAATCCGGGACACAGCAGAAGCTTTCTTT. It translates to CASRIIRDTAEAFF.

This chain connects TRBV19 to TRBJ2-1; 7 positions match TRBD1. J gave up 11 bases and V 0 bases, and 7 bases lay outside the gene matches. CDR3 length: 14 amino acids. Germline values: CDR1 LNHDA, CDR2 SQIVND (reference sequence). The CDR3 spells CASSIDHRDSKQFF. CDR3 nucleotide sequence: TGTGCCAGTAGTATAGATCACCGGGACAGCAAGCAGTTCTTC.

The CDR3 DNA reads as TGCGCCAGCAGCTTGGTGCCCCCGGGGTCGGGACAGCTAACCTACACCTTC. It encodes CASSLVPPGSGQLTYTF. The rearrangement uses TRBV5-1 and TRBJ1-2, with 7 positions matching TRBD1. The CDR3 totals 17 residues. CDR1 and CDR2 (germline): SGHRS, YFSETQ. The V gene end was trimmed by 0 bases and the J gene end by 10 bases; junction bases not matched to a gene: 18.

This chain joins TRBV28 and TRBJ1-4; the D is unclear. Germline CDR1 reads MDHEN; CDR2 reads SYDVKM. The CDR3 has 15 residues. V was pared by 5 bases and J by 6 bases, with 16 bases between. The CDR3 reads CASSKIGIGDEKLFF. The CDR3 bases are TGTGCCAGCAGTAAGATAGGGATCGGGGATGAAAAACTGTTTTTT.

The gene calls are TRBV9 and TRBJ2-3, with a tentative D call TRBD2 (5 bases). The germline gives CDR1 SGDLS, CDR2 YYNGEE. CDR3 size: 14 residues. Trimming stripped 3 bases from V and 0 bases from J, with 8 bases between. Written as DNA, the CDR3 is TGTGCCAGCAGCGATAGCGTAAGCACAGATACGCAGTATTTT. It specifies CASSDSVSTDTQYF. Looking up the rest from reference TRBV9 and TRBJ2-3 gives the full variable domain: DSGVTQTPKHLITATGQRVTLRCSPRSGDLSVYWYQQSLDQGLQFLIQYYNGEERAKGNILERFSAQQFPDLHSELNLSSLELGDSALYFCASSDSVSTDTQYFGPGTRLTVL.

This chain joins TRBV7-9 and TRBJ2-1; TRBD2 might be the D (5 bases). The CDR3 length is 14 residues. CDR1 and CDR2 from the germline V gene are SEHNR and FQNEAQ (reference sequence). Trimming took off 7 bases at V and 12 bases at J, with 22 bases between the two ends. The CDR3 DNA sequence: TGTGCCAGCATCCAAGCTTACAATGAGGGTGTGCAGTTCTTC. Encoded protein: CASIQAYNEGVQFF.

The V and J genes are TRBV19 and TRBJ1-1; D is unclear. This CDR3 is built from 14 residues. Germline V gives CDR1 LNHDA, CDR2 SQIVND (reference sequence). V was cut by 2 bases and J by 1 base, with 8 bases left in between. The CDR3: CASSIQDSNTEAFF. CDR3 DNA sequence: TGTGCCAGTAGTATACAGGACTCGAACACTGAAGCTTTCTTT.

The chain combines TRBV29-1 with TRBJ1-1, with 9 bases matching TRBD1. The CDR3 runs to 15 residues. The V gene end was trimmed by 7 bases and the J gene end by 5 bases; junction bases not matched to a gene: 14. Germline loops: CDR1 SQVTM, CDR2 ANQGSEA. As DNA, the CDR3 is TGCAGCGCTGGGGGGACAGGGACCCCGGGGACTGAAGCTTTCTTT. As protein: CSAGGTGTPGTEAFF.

The CDR3 here is CASSFERGAGNTIYF. The CDR3 region has the DNA TGTGCCAGCAGCTTTGAACGCGGGGCTGGAAACACCATATATTTT. The chain uses TRBV7-8 and TRBJ1-3; D is unclear. The CDR3 loop spans 15 amino acids. Germline assignment: CDR1 SGHVS and CDR2 FQNEAQ. The V gene lost 3 bases and the J gene lost 2 bases, with 11 bases spanning the gap. Using reference TRBV7-8 and TRBJ1-3 for the parts outside the CDR3, the full variable domain is GAGVSQSPRYKVAKRGQDVALRCDPISGHVSLFWYQQALGQGPEFLTYFQNEAQLDKSGLPSDRFFAERPEGSVSTLKIQRTQQEDSAVYLCASSFERGAGNTIYFGEGSWLTVV.

The chain uses TRBV25-1 and TRBJ1-4, with D hard to call. The CDR3 runs 16 residues. The ends were cut back, 2 bases at V and 5 bases at J, with 15 bases in the middle. Germline V gives CDR1 MGHDK, CDR2 SYGVNS. CDR3 sequence reads: CASSEVRASQNEKLFF. The CDR3 coding sequence is TGTGCCAGCAGTGAAGTGAGGGCCTCCCAAAATGAAAAACTGTTTTTT.

The chain links TRBV13 to TRBJ1-3; D perhaps matches TRBD1 (5 bases). Per the germline V gene, CDR1 is PRHDT and CDR2 is FYEKMQ (reference sequence). The CDR3 has 17 residues. Trimming removed 0 bases from V and 0 bases from J, with 12 bases in between. CDR3 in amino acids: CASSLGPTGASGNTIYF. The CDR3 bases are TGTGCCAGCAGCTTAGGCCCGACTGGGGCCTCTGGAAACACCATATATTTT.

The V call is TRBV7-8, the J call TRBJ1-5, with 7 bases lining up with TRBD1. The CDR3 has 15 amino acids. CDR1 is SGHVS and CDR2 is FQNEAQ in the germline V gene. The ends lost 3 bases at V and 3 bases at J; junction bases unmatched: 5. CDR3: CASSLGQPYNQPQHF. The CDR3 DNA follows: TGTGCCAGCAGCTTGGGACAGCCCTACAATCAGCCCCAGCATTTT.

The chain couples TRBV2 to TRBJ1-2; TRBD1 matches 7 bases. V was clipped by 11 bases and J by 6 bases; unmatched bases: 6. Germline V gene sequence: CDR1 SNHLY, CDR2 FYNNEI. CDR3 length: 11 residues. This CDR3 is CAGDRENGYTF. CDR3 sequence (DNA): TGTGCCGGAGACAGGGAAAATGGCTACACCTTC.

This rearrangement joins TRBV28 to TRBJ1-2; TRBD1 agrees at 12 bases. This CDR3 comprises 15 residues. V lost 5 bases to trimming and J lost 5 bases; unmatched junction nucleotides: 6. Germline V gene lookup returns CDR1 MDHEN and CDR2 SYDVKM. CDR3 sequence reads: CASSTPGQGAYGYTF. The CDR3 DNA reads as TGTGCCAGCAGTACCCCGGGACAGGGGGCGTATGGCTACACCTTC.

The chain couples TRBV6-1 to TRBJ2-7, with 7 bases aligning to TRBD2. Trimming cost V 2 bases and J 4 bases; bases outside gene matches: 11. CDR3 size: 16 residues. Per germline, CDR1 MNHNS and CDR2 SASEGT. The CDR3 sequence: CASSESPVGGRYEQYF. The CDR3 DNA sequence: TGTGCCAGCAGTGAATCCCCCGTTGGCGGGAGATACGAGCAGTACTTC.